This TCR beta chain was identified in a study of beta chain features in type 1 diabetes. Sorting of CD4+ naive, central memory, regulatory and stem cell-like memory cells was performed via CD45RO/CCR7/CD25/CD127/CD95/CD27. Germline V gives CDR1 SGHTA, CDR2 FQGNSA. The CDR3 runs to 15 residues. J was trimmed by 4 bases and V by 5 bases; bases with no gene match: 9. Points from the study as a whole: Researchers report that Type 1 diabetes patients had moderately but significantly shorter TCRB CDR3s across all four CD4+ subsets. With patients and controls alike, PCR might favor shorter templates to an equal degree. Whether HLA type influences TCRB rearrangement remained unresolved here.

This clone was seen more than once but under ten times. The antigen remains undetermined. All of the isolated RNA was reverse transcribed, so expressed TCRB transcripts were sequenced. Some clones are missing from TCRdb's copy, which holds only in-frame ones; the method was immunoSEQ multiplex PCR. In the table there are more than 300,000 clones, around 10% of which are singletons. The chain recombines TRBV7-2 with TRBJ2-5; 8 bases line up with TRBD1. This clonotype originated in a man younger than 45 with type 1 diabetes. The sequenced sample consisted of central memory CD4+ T cells from blood. CDR3 coding DNA: TGTGCCAGCAGCCCTCGGACAGGGTGGACAGAGACCCAGTACTTC. It specifies CASSPRTGWTETQYF.